Here is one TCR beta chain with its context. Its specific antigen is unknown. The input lacks base qualities; no much larger clone sits a single base away. This sample is part of a study of T cells in Graves' hyperthyroidism and ophthalmopathy (dated 2019 in TCRdb). At the level of the whole study: Peripheral blood samples were taken at the time of initial diagnosis, prior to any treatment. Whether ophthalmopathy could be predicted prospectively was tested in an independent validation cohort made up of some 20 hyperthyroidism patients plus 17 patients who later progressed to ophthalmopathy. The paper describes TCR Vbeta CDR3 sequencing of 120 to 150 peripheral blood samples, made up of about 41 ophthalmopathy patients, roughly 75 hyperthyroidism patients and roughly 17 progressor patients. The study also compared thyroid tissue and blood T-cell repertoires from several Graves' hyperthyroidism patients. To identify TCR V-J signatures that set the groups apart, the researchers used a discovery cohort of approximately 98 patients, made up of approximately 43 with Graves' ophthalmopathy and about 60 with stable Graves' hyperthyroidism. The 100 discovery patients were randomly divided into training and test sets at a 7:3 ratio. After blood sampling, hyperthyroidism patients were treated with methimazole at a starting dose of 30 mg daily, and ophthalmopathy patients were treated with high-dose intravenous methylprednisolone.

Moderately to severely active disease, a Clinical Activity Score of at least 3, a NOSPECS grade of at least 4, and a duration under 3 months were present in ophthalmopathy patients. The study excluded patients with uncontrolled infections, other autoimmune diseases, pregnancy or lactation. Diagnoses were based on clinical symptoms, serum thyroxine and TRAb, thyroid ultrasound and orbital computed tomography. Ficoll-Paque density gradient centrifugation was used to isolate PBMCs from around 10 ml of fresh peripheral blood. Total RNA was extracted using Trizol reagent, and RNA quality was assessed on an Agilent 2100 Bioanalyzer. Broader findings and caveats from the paper: In cross-validation, a model built on a 13 V-J signature told ophthalmopathy apart from stable hyperthyroidism with approximately 91% sensitivity and 81% to 82% specificity, and in testing the same model reached 80%/75%. Most expanded thyroid clonotypes (frequency above 0.001) were also detected in blood, a finding suggesting that blood repertoires may reflect thyroid immune responses. No statistical method was used to set the sample size in advance, and investigators knew the group allocation. In validation, the model predicted progression to ophthalmopathy with around 71% sensitivity and less than 75% specificity, a median of around six months before onset.

TCR beta CDR3 regions were amplified from RNA transcripts. A first-round RT-PCR of the TCR CDR3 used the HTBI primer set with the Qiagen OneStep RT-PCR kit. Libraries were constructed in a second round of multiplex PCR, after which size selection and purification were performed. The libraries were sequenced on an Illumina HiSeq2000 using paired-end 100 bp reads. In the original analysis: SOAPnuke was used to process the raw data, with reads discarded if the reads contained adapters or uncalled bases, had a mean Phred below 15, or lacked an exact constant-primer or identifier match. High-quality paired reads were merged with COPE v1.2.5, and unique nucleotide sequences were defined as clonotypes. MiTCR v1.1 was used to align the clonotypes against IMGT TRBV, TRBD and TRBJ reference segments. Analysis was restricted to V-J combinations with a frequency above 0.0001, which covered about 99% of repertoires. The TCS score was defined as F50 (clonal expansion) divided by E x V (chaos), with BLOSUM62-based TCRdist calculated between CDR3 peptides within each V-J. Welch's t-statistics and random forest reduced roughly 500 V-J features to 13, which were used in a naive Bayes classifier (R e1071). TCRdb applied fastp at Q25 and MiXCR to the public reads, then kept only in-frame beta chains. One record per CDR3 amino acid sequence lists the most common genes and DNA. The V and J calls come from TCRdb's annotation, not from the publication. The sample has almost 500,000 distinct CDR3 sequences on record, about 20% of them singletons. The ten largest make up under 55% of the sample.

V was cut back by 2 bases and J by 1 base, leaving a gap of 8 bases between them. From cysteine to phenylalanine, the CDR3 is 14 amino acids long. Of all the DNA, just the CDR3 is kept, 42 bases in frame from base 1. In the germline V gene (reference sequence), CDR1 corresponds to DFQATT and CDR2 to SNEGSKA. This clonotype was sampled from a woman aged 70-85 years with Graves' ophthalmopathy. Sequenced: blood. Recombination connected TRBV20-1 to TRBJ2-2, with the D gene not confidently named. The encoded CDR3 is CSARSRMNTGELFF. The DNA is TGCAGTGCTAGAAGCCGAATGAACACCGGGGAGCTGTTTTTT.